This T cell receptor (beta chain) is from a study of shared clonotypes between healthy human individuals. Study-level information: Donors had three CD4 naive, three CD4 memory, two CD8 naive and one CD8 memory plate apiece.

Every one of the donors was a Caucasian adult that lived in Nashville, Tennessee. Clones were sequenced by immunoSEQ multiplex PCR, and TCRdb holds only the in-frame ones, with some missing. The data contain approximately 2,300,000 clones, around 90% of them singletons. The origin of this receptor is a man aged 18 to 35 in good health. Some clones in this sample may be carry-over from other donors' samples. Sequenced input: naive CD4+ T cells from PBMCs. Subset noted: CD45RA+ positively selected.

The CDR3 region is CASSQETGRVGYTF. DNA of the CDR3: TGCGCCAGCAGCCAAGAGACCGGTAGGGTTGGCTACACCTTC. The chain has TRBV4-3 and TRBJ1-2; D ambiguous. CDR1 and CDR2 from the germline V gene are LGHNA and YSLEER. The V end was cut by 0 bases, the J end by 7 bases, with 12 bases between. This CDR3 region has 14 residues.